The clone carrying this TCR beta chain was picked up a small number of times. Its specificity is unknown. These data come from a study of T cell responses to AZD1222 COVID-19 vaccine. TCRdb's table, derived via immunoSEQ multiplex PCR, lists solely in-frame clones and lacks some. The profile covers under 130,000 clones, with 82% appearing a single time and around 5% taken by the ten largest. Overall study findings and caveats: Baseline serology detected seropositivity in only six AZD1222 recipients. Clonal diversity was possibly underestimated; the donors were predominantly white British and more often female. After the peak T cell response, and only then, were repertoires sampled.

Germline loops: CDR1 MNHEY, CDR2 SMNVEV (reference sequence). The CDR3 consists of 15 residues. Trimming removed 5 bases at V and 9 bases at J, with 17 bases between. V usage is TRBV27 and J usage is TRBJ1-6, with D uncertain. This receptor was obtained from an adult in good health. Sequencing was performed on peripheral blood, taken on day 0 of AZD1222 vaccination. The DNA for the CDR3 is TGTGCCAGCAGTCCGCATTGGACTGAGGCTTCACCCCTCCACTTT. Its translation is CASSPHWTEASPLHF.